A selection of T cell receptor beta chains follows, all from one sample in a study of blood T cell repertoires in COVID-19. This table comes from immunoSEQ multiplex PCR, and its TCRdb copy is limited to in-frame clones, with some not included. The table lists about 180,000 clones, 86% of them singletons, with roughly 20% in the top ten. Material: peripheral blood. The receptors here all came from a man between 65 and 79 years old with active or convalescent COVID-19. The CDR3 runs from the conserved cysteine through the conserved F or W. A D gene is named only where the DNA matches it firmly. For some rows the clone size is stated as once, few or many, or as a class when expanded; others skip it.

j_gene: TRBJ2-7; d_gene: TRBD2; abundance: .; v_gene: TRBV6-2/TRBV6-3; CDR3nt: TGTGCCAGCAGTTACTCGGGGACTAGACCCAACGAGCAGTACTTC; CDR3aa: CASSYSGTRPNEQYF
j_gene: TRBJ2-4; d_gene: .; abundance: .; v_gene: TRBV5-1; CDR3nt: TGCGCCAGCAGCTTGGATGCAGGGCTAAACATTCAGTACTTC; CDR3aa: CASSLDAGLNIQYF
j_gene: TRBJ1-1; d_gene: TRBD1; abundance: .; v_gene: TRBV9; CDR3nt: TGTGCCAGCAGCTCCCAGGGGGGGAACACTGAAGCTTTCTTT; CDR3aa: CASSSQGGNTEAFF
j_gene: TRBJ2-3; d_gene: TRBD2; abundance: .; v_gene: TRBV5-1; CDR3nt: TGCGCCAGCAGCTTGGGGGGAGGGACCACAGATACGCAGTATTTT; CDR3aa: CASSLGGGTTDTQYF
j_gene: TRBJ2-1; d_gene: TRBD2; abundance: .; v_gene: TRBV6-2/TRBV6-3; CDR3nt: TGTGCCAGCAGCCACACTACTAGCGGGAGGGTCGGACCCATAGAGCAGTTCTTC; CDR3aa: CASSHTTSGRVGPIEQFF
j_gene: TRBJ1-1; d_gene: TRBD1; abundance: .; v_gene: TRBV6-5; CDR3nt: TGTGCCACCAGACAGGGTTACACTGAAGCTTTCTTT; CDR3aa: CATRQGYTEAFF
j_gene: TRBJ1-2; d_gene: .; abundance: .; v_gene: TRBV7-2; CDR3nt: TGTGCCAGCAGCCAAGACAGGTCGCGGGTTTATGGCTACACCTTC; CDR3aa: CASSQDRSRVYGYTF
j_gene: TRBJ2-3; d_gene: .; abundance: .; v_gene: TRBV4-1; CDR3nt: TGCGCCAGCAGCCAGGGGCAGACAGATACGCAGTATTTT; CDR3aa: CASSQGQTDTQYF
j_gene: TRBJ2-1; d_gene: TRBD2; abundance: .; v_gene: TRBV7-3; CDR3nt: TGTGCCAGCAGTCTAGCACTAGCGGGAGTGGGGGAGCAGTTCTTC; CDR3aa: CASSLALAGVGEQFF
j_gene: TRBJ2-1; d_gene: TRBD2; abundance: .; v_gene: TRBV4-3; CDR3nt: TGCGCCAGCAGCCATGGACTAGCGGGAGTTGCGCAGTTCTTC; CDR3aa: CASSHGLAGVAQFF
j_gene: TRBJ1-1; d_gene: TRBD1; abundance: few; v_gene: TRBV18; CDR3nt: TGTGCCAGCTCAGCGGGACAGGGGGTGAACACTGAAGCTTTCTTT; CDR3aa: CASSAGQGVNTEAFF
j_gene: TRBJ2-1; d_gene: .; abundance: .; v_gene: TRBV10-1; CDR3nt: TGCGCCAGCAGTGCCACATTAAGCTCCTACAATGAGCAGTTCTTC; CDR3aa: CASSATLSSYNEQFF
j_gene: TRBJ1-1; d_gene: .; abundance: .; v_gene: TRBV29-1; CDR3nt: TGCAGCGTTGAAGACTCGACAGGCGGAGTTAAGGCCGGCACTGAAGCTTTCTTT; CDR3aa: CSVEDSTGGVKAGTEAFF
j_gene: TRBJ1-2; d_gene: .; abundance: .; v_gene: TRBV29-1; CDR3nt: TGCAGCGTTGCAGCGGAATCGGCAAGAATCTATGGCTACACCTTC; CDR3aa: CSVAAESARIYGYTF
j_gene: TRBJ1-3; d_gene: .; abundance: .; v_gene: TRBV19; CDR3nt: TGTGCCAGTAGTGCGGGACTCCTCTCTGGAAACACCATATATTTT; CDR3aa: CASSAGLLSGNTIYF
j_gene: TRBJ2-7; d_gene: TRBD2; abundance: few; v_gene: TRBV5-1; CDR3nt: TGCGCCAGCAGCTTGGACTGGACTAGCGGGATCTACGAGCAGTACTTC; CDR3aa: CASSLDWTSGIYEQYF
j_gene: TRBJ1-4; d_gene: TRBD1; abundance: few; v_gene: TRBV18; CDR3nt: TGTGCCAGCTCTCCACAACCCCCGGGACAGGGAAATGAAAAACTGTTTTTT; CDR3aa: CASSPQPPGQGNEKLFF
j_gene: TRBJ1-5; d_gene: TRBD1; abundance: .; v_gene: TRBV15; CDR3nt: TGTGCCACCAGCCAGGACAGGGGAGGGCCCCAGCATTTT; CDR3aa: CATSQDRGGPQHF
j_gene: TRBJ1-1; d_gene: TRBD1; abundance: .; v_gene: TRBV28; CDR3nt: TGTGCCAGCAGTTTAGGCCCCACAGGGGGATTGAACACTGAAGCTTTCTTT; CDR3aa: CASSLGPTGGLNTEAFF
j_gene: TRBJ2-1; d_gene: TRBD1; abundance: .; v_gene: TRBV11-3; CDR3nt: TGTGCCAGCAGCTCATCCCCCGGGACAGTGAACAATGAGCAGTTCTTC; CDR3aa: CASSSSPGTVNNEQFF
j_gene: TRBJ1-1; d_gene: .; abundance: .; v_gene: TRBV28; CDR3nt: TGTGCCAGCAGGGTCTTGGGGGGGGCGGACACTGAAGCTTTCTTT; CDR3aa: CASRVLGGADTEAFF
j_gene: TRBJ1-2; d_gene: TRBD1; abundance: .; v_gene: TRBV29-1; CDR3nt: TGCAGCGTTGTCGGACAGGGGGCGTGGGGCTACACCTTC; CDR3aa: CSVVGQGAWGYTF
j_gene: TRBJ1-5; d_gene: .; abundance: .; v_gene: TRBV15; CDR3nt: TGTGCCACCAGCACCCTGCGAGAGGGCTTCAGATATAGCAATCAGCCCCAGCATTTT; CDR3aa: CATSTLREGFRYSNQPQHF
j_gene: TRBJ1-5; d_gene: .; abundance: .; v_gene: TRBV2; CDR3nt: TGTGCCAGCAGTGTGACCATTCAGGTACAGCCCCAGCATTTT; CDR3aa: CASSVTIQVQPQHF
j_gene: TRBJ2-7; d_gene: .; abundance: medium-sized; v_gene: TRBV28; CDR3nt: TGTGCCAGCAGTTTAAAGGATAGCGTCGAGGACGAGCAGTACTTC; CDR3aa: CASSLKDSVEDEQYF
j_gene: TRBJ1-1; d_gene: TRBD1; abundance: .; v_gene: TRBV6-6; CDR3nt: TGTGCCAGCAGTTACTCGGGACAGGGGGCCACTGAAGCTTTCTTT; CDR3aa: CASSYSGQGATEAFF
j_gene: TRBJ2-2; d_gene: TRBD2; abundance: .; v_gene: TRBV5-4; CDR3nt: TGTGCCACCGAGCGGGAGGGCCGAGGAGGTACCGGGGAGCTGTTTTTT; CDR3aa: CATEREGRGGTGELFF
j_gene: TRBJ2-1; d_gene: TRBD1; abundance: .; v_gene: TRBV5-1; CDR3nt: TGCGCCAGCAGCCCGGACAGGGGACGGAAAGTCTACAATGAGCAGTTCTTC; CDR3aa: CASSPDRGRKVYNEQFF
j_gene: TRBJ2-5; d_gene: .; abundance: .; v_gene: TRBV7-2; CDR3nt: TGTGCCAGCAGCTTAGCGCCCGGGGGAAGGGAGACCCAGTACTTC; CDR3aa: CASSLAPGGRETQYF
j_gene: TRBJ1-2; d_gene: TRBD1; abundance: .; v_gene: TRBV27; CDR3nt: TGTGCCAGCAGTCCCGGGACAGGGACGGGCTATGGCTACACCTTC; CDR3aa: CASSPGTGTGYGYTF
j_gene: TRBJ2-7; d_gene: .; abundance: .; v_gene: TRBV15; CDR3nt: TGTGCCACCAGCAGACACGACAACTCCTGGTACGAGCAGTACTTC; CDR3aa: CATSRHDNSWYEQYF
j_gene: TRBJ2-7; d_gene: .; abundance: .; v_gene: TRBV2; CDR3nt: TGTGCCAGCAGCCTTACTAGTTACGAGCAGTACTTC; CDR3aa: CASSLTSYEQYF
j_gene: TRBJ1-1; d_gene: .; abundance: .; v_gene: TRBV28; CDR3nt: TGTGCCAGCAGTTTGCCCCTAATGAACACTGAAGCTTTCTTT; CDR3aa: CASSLPLMNTEAFF
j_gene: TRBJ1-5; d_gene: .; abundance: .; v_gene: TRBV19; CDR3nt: TGTGCCAGTAGTATCGGGCGGGGCAACAATCAGCCCCAGCATTTT; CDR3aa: CASSIGRGNNQPQHF
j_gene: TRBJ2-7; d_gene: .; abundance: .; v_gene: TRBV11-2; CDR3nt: TGTGCCAGCAGCTTAGTTCCAGGGGCGTACGAGCAGTACTTC; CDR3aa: CASSLVPGAYEQYF
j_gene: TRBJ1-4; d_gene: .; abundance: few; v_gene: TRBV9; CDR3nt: TGTGCCAGCAGCGTAGCTGGGGCGGCGGCTAATGAAAAACTGTTTTTT; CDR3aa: CASSVAGAAANEKLFF